This TCR beta chain was observed in a study of shared clonotypes between healthy human individuals. The CDR3 runs 12 residues. Trimming took off 6 bases at V and 2 bases at J, with 5 bases between the two ends. From germline, CDR1 is SGHAT and CDR2 FQNNGV. Positive CCR7 selection of CD45RO-negative cells yielded the naive CD8 cells, and terminally differentiated effector memory CD45RA+ cells were excluded. Healthy and HIV-negative, the adult donors had no recent acute infections or vaccinations. A remark on this clone: Additional DNA sequences in this sample encode the identical CDR3.

Generated by immunoSEQ multiplex PCR, the TCRdb table keeps only in-frame clones and is missing some. Counted here are about 2,100,000 clones, around 93% occurring once; the ten biggest clones make up roughly 1.7%. The clonotype comes from a man aged 18 to 30 in good health. Some clones in this sample may be carry-over from other donors' samples. The sequenced sample was naive CD8+ T cells from PBMCs. The V call is TRBV11-2, the J call TRBJ1-3, with D maybe TRBD1 (5 bases). The CDR3 DNA reads as TGTGCCAGCAGAGGGGCTGGAAACACCATATATTTT. It is translated as CASRGAGNTIYF. The variable domain in full, completed from reference TRBV11-2 and TRBJ1-3, reads EAGVAQSPRYKIIEKRQSVAFWCNPISGHATLYWYQQILGQGPKLLIQFQNNGVVDDSQLPKDRFSAERLKGVDSTLKIQPAKLEDSAVYLCASRGAGNTIYFGEGSWLTVV.